The 4 T cell receptor beta chains in this list originate from one sample, sequenced in a study of T cells in Graves' hyperthyroidism and ophthalmopathy. Authors of the study amplified TCR beta CDR3 regions from RNA transcripts. HTBI primers drove first-round RT-PCR of the TCR CDR3. Using its own MiXCR run on the multiplex PCR reads, TCRdb lists one record per CDR3 protein. The sample yields hundreds of thousands of distinct CDR3 sequences, over 15% seen once. Sequencing used blood. The receptor source for this set is a woman in her late teens or twenties with Graves' hyperthyroidism.

This clonotype has a handful of counts. The gene calls are TRBV19 and TRBJ1-4; tentatively, D is TRBD1 (6 bases). Trimming stripped 3 bases from V and 6 bases from J, with 23 bases between. Germline V gene sequence: CDR1 LNHDA, CDR2 SQIVND (reference sequence). CDR3 length: 18 amino acids. The CDR3 loop reads CASSILRLFDRTHEKLFF. The CDR3 nucleotides are TGTGCCAGTAGTATCCTCCGCCTTTTTGACAGGACCCATGAAAAACTGTTTTTT.

At least ten counts were recorded for this clonotype. The chain recombines TRBV12-3 or TRBV12-4 with TRBJ2-7, with 9 bases aligning to TRBD1. Trimming took 0 bases from V and 3 from J; bases not matched to a gene: 6. This CDR3 region has 16 residues. The CDR3, as DNA: TGTGCCAGCAGTTTAGCCGCGACAGGGGGGGACTACGAGCAGTACTTC. Encoded protein: CASSLAATGGDYEQYF.

In this sample, this clonotype turned up many times. The chain is built from TRBV5-5 and TRBJ2-3; 9 positions match TRBD1. Germline CDR1 SGHKS, CDR2 YYEKEE (reference sequence). Trimming took 3 bases from V and 5 from J; bases not matched to a gene: 16. The CDR3 loop spans 18 amino acids. DNA of the CDR3: TGTGCCAGCAGCTCGGGGACAGGGCTACTAGCCAGGAAAGATACGCAGTATTTT. Its translation is CASSSGTGLLARKDTQYF.

This clonotype was recorded at least ten times. The rearrangement uses TRBV20-1 and TRBJ2-3, with 7 bases matching TRBD1. Germline assignment: CDR1 DFQATT and CDR2 SNEGSKA (reference sequence). The CDR3 covers 12 residues. J gave up 2 bases and V 7 bases, and 3 bases lay outside the gene matches. The CDR3 nucleotides are TGCAGTGAACAGGGGATCACAGATACGCAGTATTTT. Translated: CSEQGITDTQYF.